This T cell receptor beta chain was retrieved from a study of blood T cell repertoires in COVID-19. Background on the study: Whether acute or convalescent, the COVID-19 samples came from the United States, Italy and Spain.

Per the authors' pipeline: Reference gene primer amplification yielded estimated nucleated cell counts. TCRdb's copy holds only in-frame clones and misses some; the assay was immunoSEQ multiplex PCR. The DNA gave D and trimming, while V, J and clone size come from that table. This sample has fewer than 500,000 clones, with just over 85% found just once. The germline gives CDR1 SGDLS, CDR2 YYNGEE. The J segment lost 4 bases and the V segment lost 6 bases, leaving 10 bases of the junction unmatched. This CDR3 contains 16 residues. Sequenced sample: peripheral blood. The gene calls are TRBV9 and TRBJ2-1; 10 positions match TRBD2. The sequence was collected from a woman in her 30s with active or convalescent COVID-19. Written as DNA, the CDR3 is TGTGCCAGCACCCCATCCGGGACTAGCGCGTACAATGAGCAGTTCTTC. Translation: CASTPSGTSAYNEQFF.